This entry features one T cell receptor (beta chain) sequence. The sample originates from a study of technical replicates of blood from a handful of donors. The repertoire was sequenced with immunoSEQ multiplex PCR; TCRdb's copy has only in-frame clones and lacks some. The sample lists nearly 95,000 clones, 90% to 97% seen once, with about 0.39% in the top ten. Germline V lookup: CDR1 LNHNV, CDR2 YYDKDF (reference sequence). The CDR3 runs to 16 residues. The V end was cut by 6 bases, the J end by 3 bases, with 19 bases between. The receptor's source is a human donor in good health. Sequenced material: T cells isolated from PBMCs. The chain couples TRBV15 to TRBJ2-3, with D possibly TRBD2 on 6 matching bases. CDR3 amino acids: CATRIGVDGGTDTQYF. The CDR3 DNA follows: TGTGCCACCAGGATCGGTGTGGACGGAGGGACAGATACGCAGTATTTT. The whole variable domain, filled in from reference TRBV15 and TRBJ2-3, reads DAMVIQNPRYQVTQFGKPVTLSCSQTLNHNVMYWYQQKSSQAPKLLFHYYDKDFNNEADTPDNFQSRRPNTSFCFLDIRSPGLGDTAMYLCATRIGVDGGTDTQYFGPGTRLTVL.